Given below is one TCR beta chain in context. Its antigen is currently unknown. The data were taken from a study of T cells in tumors after PD-1 blockade. Study findings and constraints: Most post-therapy expanded exhausted CD8+ clones were new, undetected before treatment.

This table comes from immunoSEQ multiplex PCR, and its TCRdb copy is limited to in-frame clones, with some not included. The data show about 4,400 clones, around 70% seen once. The CDR3 is 13 amino acids. Germline assignment: CDR1 MDHEN and CDR2 SYDVKM. Germline trimming cut 7 bases from V and 5 bases from J; bases unmatched to any gene: 7. V gene TRBV28 combines with J gene TRBJ1-2; 7 nucleotides line up with TRBD1. The TCR originated in a human donor with basal cell carcinoma. Sequences were derived from tumor tissue, sampled before anti-PD-1 treatment. CDR3 nucleotides: TGTGCCAGCACCCTGACAGGGACTTATGGCTACACCTTC. Encoded protein: CASTLTGTYGYTF.